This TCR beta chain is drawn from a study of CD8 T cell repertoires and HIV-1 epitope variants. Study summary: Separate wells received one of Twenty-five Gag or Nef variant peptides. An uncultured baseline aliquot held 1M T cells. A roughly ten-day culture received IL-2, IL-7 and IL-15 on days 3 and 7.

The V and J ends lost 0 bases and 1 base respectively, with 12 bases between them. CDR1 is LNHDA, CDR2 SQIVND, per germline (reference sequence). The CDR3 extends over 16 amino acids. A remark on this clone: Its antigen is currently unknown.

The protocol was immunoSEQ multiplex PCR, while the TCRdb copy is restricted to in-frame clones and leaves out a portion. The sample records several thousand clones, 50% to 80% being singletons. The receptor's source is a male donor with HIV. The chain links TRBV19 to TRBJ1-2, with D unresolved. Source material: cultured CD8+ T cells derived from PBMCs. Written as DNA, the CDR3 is TGTGCCAGTAGTATAGAAGGGCAGGAAATTAACTATGGCTACACCTTC. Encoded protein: CASSIEGQEINYGYTF.